The 20 T cell receptor beta chains in this list originate from one sample, sequenced in a study of T cells after yellow fever vaccination. TCRdb called the 5' RACE reads again in MiXCR, with one record for every CDR3 protein. The profile covers about 300,000 distinct CDR3 sequences, with around 7.3% appearing a single time and 18% taken by the ten largest. This specimen was PBMCs, taken about 49 days after the first yellow fever vaccination. The receptors here all came from a man aged 18 to 29 who received the YFV17D yellow fever vaccine.

This clonotype was recorded a few times. The chain has TRBV5-1 and TRBJ2-1, with D perhaps TRBD1 (6 bases). The CDR3 is made up of 16 amino acids. The V end lost 4 bases, the J end lost 9 bases, and 23 bases lay between the germline ends. Germline lookup yields CDR1 SGHRS and CDR2 YFSETQ. CDR3 loop: CASSPDGGHTPGEQFF. Here the CDR3 DNA reads TGCGCCAGCAGCCCGGATGGGGGCCACACCCCCGGTGAGCAGTTCTTC.

This chain joins TRBV5-1 and TRBJ2-7; no firm D call. In germline, CDR1 is SGHRS, CDR2 YFSETQ. The CDR3 length is 13 residues. Trimming cost V 3 bases and J 5 bases, with 12 bases left between them. The CDR3 DNA follows: TGCGCCAGCAGCTCCTTAGGGTGGGACGAGCAGTACTTC. Encoded protein: CASSSLGWDEQYF.

The sample holds a few counts of this clonotype. This sequence joins TRBV30 and TRBJ2-1; TRBD1 matches 9 bases. The germline V gene encodes CDR1 GTSNPN and CDR2 SVGIG (reference sequence). The junction had 10 bases not matched to a gene; V was cut back by 8 bases and J by 5 bases. The CDR3 extends over 14 amino acids. This CDR3 is CATPRDRAHNEQFF. CDR3 nucleotide sequence: TGTGCCACCCCCCGGGACAGGGCGCACAATGAGCAGTTCTTC.

The CDR3 nucleotides are TGTGCCAGCAGCCTCGGACTAGCGGGGGGGGAAGAAGAGCAGTTCTTC. As protein: CASSLGLAGGEEEQFF. The V call is TRBV2, the J call TRBJ2-1; the match to TRBD2 covers 15 bases. Germline loops: CDR1 SNHLY, CDR2 FYNNEI. The CDR3 length is 16 residues. Trimming removed 6 bases from V and 10 bases from J; junction bases left unmatched: 10.

This clonotype was seen a few times. The gene calls are TRBV7-2 and TRBJ1-5, with D unresolved. CDR3 size: 12 residues. With 3 bases removed from V and 7 bases from J, the gap between germline ends came to 7 bases. Looked up from germline, CDR1 is SGHTA and CDR2 is FQGNSA. DNA for the CDR3: TGTGCCAGCAGCTTCCCCGGGCAGCCCCAGCATTTT. Its translation is CASSFPGQPQHF. Supplemented by reference TRBV7-2 and TRBJ1-5, the full variable domain reads GAGVSQSPSNKVTEKGKDVELRCDPISGHTALYWYRQSLGQGLEFLIYFQGNSAPDKSGLPSDRFSAERTGGSVSTLTIQRTQQEDSAVYLCASSFPGQPQHFGDGTRLSIL.

This clonotype was counted a few times. V is TRBV29-1 and J is TRBJ1-2; 7 bases line up with TRBD1. The V and J ends lost 7 bases and 4 bases, in that order; junction bases with no gene match: 15. The CDR3 loop spans 15 amino acids. Germline lookup yields CDR1 SQVTM and CDR2 ANQGSEA. CDR3 loop: CSDTGTASNGYGYTF. For the CDR3, the DNA is TGCAGCGATACCGGGACAGCCTCCAATGGCTATGGCTACACCTTC.

The chain uses TRBV5-4 and TRBJ2-1; D call uncertain. In germline, CDR1 is SGHNT, CDR2 YYREEE (reference sequence). The CDR3 sequence is 13 residues long. Between the trimmed V and J ends, which lost 4 bases and 5 bases, there was a span of 10 bases. CDR3 loop: CASSLDAHNEQFF. CDR3 nucleotides: TGTGCCAGCAGCCTCGACGCCCACAATGAGCAGTTCTTC.

This clonotype was picked up a small number of times. This rearrangement joins TRBV7-8 to TRBJ1-6; no definite D call. This CDR3 has 15 residues. V dropped 1 base and J dropped 9 bases, with 13 bases sitting between them. Germline CDR1 and CDR2: SGHVS and FQNEAQ. Here the CDR3 DNA reads TGTGCCAGCAGCTTAGTAGGGCGCTCGGGTTCACCCCTCCACTTT. Translation gives CASSLVGRSGSPLHF.

This clonotype was observed at least ten times. V is TRBV30 and J is TRBJ1-6; weak D call: TRBD1 (6 bases). CDR3 length: 15 residues. Trimming left V 1 base short and J 4 bases short, with 11 bases between. CDR1 is GTSNPN, CDR2 SVGIG, per germline (reference sequence). The chain's CDR3 is CAWSGGTRYNSPLHF. The CDR3 DNA is TGTGCCTGGAGTGGGGGGACACGGTATAATTCACCCCTCCACTTT. Drawing the rest from reference TRBV30 and TRBJ1-6, the complete variable domain is SQTIHQWPATLVQPVGSPLSLECTVEGTSNPNLYWYRQAAGRGLQLLFYSVGIGQISSEVPQNLSASRPQDRQFILSSKKLLLSDSGFYLCAWSGGTRYNSPLHFGNGTRLTVT.

This clonotype was counted at least ten times. The chain is built from TRBV12-3 or TRBV12-4 and TRBJ2-3; TRBD2 is a possible D gene (7 bases). This CDR3 is built from 15 residues. The V gene lost 1 base and the J gene lost 11 bases, with 19 bases spanning the gap. The CDR3 nucleotides are TGTGCCAGCAGTTTAGGGGGGGGCGACCACCTCGGGCAGTATTTT. Translated, it gives CASSLGGGDHLGQYF.

The chain links TRBV19 to TRBJ2-2, with D possibly TRBD1 on 5 matching bases. Germline-derived CDR1 and CDR2 are LNHDA and SQIVND (reference sequence). This CDR3 has 15 amino acids. V was pared by 5 bases and J by 3 bases, with 13 bases between. The CDR3 coding sequence is TGTGCCAGTAGTGCGCAGGGCGGCGACACCGGGGAGCTGTTTTTT. Protein: CASSAQGGDTGELFF.

In its sample, this clonotype was seen a few times. The chain couples TRBV2 to TRBJ2-3, with 7 bases that match TRBD2. This CDR3 region has 15 residues. Germline V gene data show CDR1 as SNHLY and CDR2 as FYNNEI. The V gene end was trimmed by 4 bases and the J gene end by 0 bases; junction bases not matched to a gene: 4. CDR3 residues: CASSVAAGSTDTQYF. CDR3 in DNA: TGTGCCAGCAGTGTTGCAGCGGGAAGCACAGATACGCAGTATTTT.

Notes on this clonotype: The junction does not match germline at one end; this may be a read error. This rearrangement joins TRBV6-1 to TRBJ2-3, with TRBD2 identical over 9 bases. CDR3 length: 14 residues. CDR1 and CDR2 from the germline V gene are MNHNS and SASEGT. CDR3 coding DNA: TGTGCCAGCATCATAGGGACTAGCAGAGATACGCAGTATTTT. Protein product: CASIIGTSRDTQYF.

This clonotype has just a few counts. This chain links TRBV6-5 with TRBJ1-2; D gene ambiguous. Per the germline V gene, CDR1 is MNHEY and CDR2 is SVGAGI. This CDR3 is built from 14 residues. V shed 0 bases and J shed 4 bases, with 9 bases lying between them. The CDR3 is CASSYSSLLYGYTF. The CDR3 coding sequence is TGTGCCAGCAGTTACTCTTCGCTCCTCTATGGCTACACCTTC.

The CDR3, as DNA: TGTGCCAGCAGCTTAGGGATACACAGGGGTCTGGACTATGGCTACACCTTC. Translation: CASSLGIHRGLDYGYTF. The J gene is TRBJ1-2, the V gene TRBV7-6, with 7 bases aligning to TRBD1. The germline CDR1 and CDR2 sequences are SGHVS and FNYEAQ. The CDR3 is made up of 17 amino acids. J lost 3 bases, V lost 1 base, and 11 bases had no gene match.

The rearrangement joins TRBV5-1 to TRBJ1-4; D unresolved. The CDR3 contains 16 residues. Trimming stripped 1 base from V and 4 bases from J, with 14 bases between. CDR1 SGHRS and CDR2 YFSETQ come from the germline V gene. The CDR3 region has the DNA TGCGCCAGCAGCTTGTCAAGCTTGGGCGTTAATGAAAAACTGTTTTTT. Protein product: CASSLSSLGVNEKLFF.

This clonotype was observed at least ten times. The V gene is TRBV10-3, the J gene TRBJ2-5, with D uncertain. The V gene's germline CDR1 is ENHRY and CDR2 SYGVKD. Trimming left V 6 bases short and J 3 bases short, with 5 bases between. This CDR3 comprises 11 residues. The CDR3 protein is CAISAKETQYF. DNA of the CDR3: TGTGCCATCAGCGCAAAAGAGACCCAGTACTTC.

This clonotype was detected only a few times. This chain links TRBV10-3 with TRBJ1-2; the D is unclear. This CDR3 has 13 residues. V gave up 5 bases and J gave up 6 bases, with 13 bases separating them. The germline V gene has CDR1 ENHRY and CDR2 SYGVKD. Here the CDR3 reads CAISLAVEDGYTF. DNA for the CDR3: TGTGCCATCAGTCTCGCAGTCGAGGATGGCTACACCTTC.

The V gene is TRBV12-3 or TRBV12-4, the J gene TRBJ2-7; D not certain. Trimming stripped 6 bases from V and 2 bases from J, with 11 bases between. CDR3 length: 13 amino acids. CDR3 in DNA: TGTGCCAGCAGCATTTGGATACCCTACGAGCAGTACTTC. Translation gives CASSIWIPYEQYF.

This chain uses TRBV20-1 with TRBJ2-5; weak D call: TRBD2 (6 bases). With 3 bases removed from V and 4 bases from J, the gap between germline ends came to 18 bases. This CDR3 spans 15 amino acids. CDR1 is DFQATT and CDR2 is SNEGSKA in the germline V gene (reference sequence). CDR3 in DNA: TGCAGTGCTAGGCCGTTTGGCGGACTAATAGAGACCCAGTACTTC. Protein product: CSARPFGGLIETQYF.